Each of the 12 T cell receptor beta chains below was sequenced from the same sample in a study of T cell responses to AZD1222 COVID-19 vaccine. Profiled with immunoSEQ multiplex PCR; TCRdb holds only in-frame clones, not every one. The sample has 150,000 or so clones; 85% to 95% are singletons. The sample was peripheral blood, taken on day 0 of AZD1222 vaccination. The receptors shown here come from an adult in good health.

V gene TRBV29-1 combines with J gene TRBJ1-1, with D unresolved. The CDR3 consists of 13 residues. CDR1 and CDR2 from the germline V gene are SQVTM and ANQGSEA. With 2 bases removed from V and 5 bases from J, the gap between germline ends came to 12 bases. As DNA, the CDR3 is TGCAGCGTTGAATTACGGATTTATACTGAAGCTTTCTTT. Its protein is CSVELRIYTEAFF.

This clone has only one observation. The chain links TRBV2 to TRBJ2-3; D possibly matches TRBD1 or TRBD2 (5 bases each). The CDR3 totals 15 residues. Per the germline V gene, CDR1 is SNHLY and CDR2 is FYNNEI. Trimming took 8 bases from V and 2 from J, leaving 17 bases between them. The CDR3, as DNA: TGTGCCAGCTTCAGGATGGGGGATAACACAGATACGCAGTATTTT. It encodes CASFRMGDNTDTQYF.

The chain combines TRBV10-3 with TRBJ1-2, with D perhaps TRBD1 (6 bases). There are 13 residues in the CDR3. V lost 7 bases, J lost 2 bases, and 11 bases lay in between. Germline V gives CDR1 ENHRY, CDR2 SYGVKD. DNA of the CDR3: TGTGCCATCAATCAGGGGACCAACTATGGCTACACCTTC. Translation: CAINQGTNYGYTF.

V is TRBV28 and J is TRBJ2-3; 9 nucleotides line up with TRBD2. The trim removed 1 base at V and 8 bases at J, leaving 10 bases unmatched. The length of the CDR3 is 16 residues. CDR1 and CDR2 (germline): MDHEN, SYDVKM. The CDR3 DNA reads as TGTGCCAGCAGTTTATACGGCGGGGGGGCGGTCGGTACGCAGTATTTT. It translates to CASSLYGGGAVGTQYF. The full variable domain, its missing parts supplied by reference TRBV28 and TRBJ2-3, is DVKVTQSSRYLVKRTGEKVFLECVQDMDHENMFWYRQDPGLGLRLIYFSYDVKMKEKGDIPEGYSVSREKKERFSLILESASTNQTSMYLCASSLYGGGAVGTQYFGPGTRLTVL.

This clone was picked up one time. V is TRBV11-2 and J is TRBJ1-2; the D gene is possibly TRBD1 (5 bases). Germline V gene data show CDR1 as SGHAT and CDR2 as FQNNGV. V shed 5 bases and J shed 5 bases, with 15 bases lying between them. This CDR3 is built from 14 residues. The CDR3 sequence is CASSPGASGYGYTF. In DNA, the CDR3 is TGTGCCAGCAGCCCCGGGGCCTCGGGGTATGGCTACACCTTC.

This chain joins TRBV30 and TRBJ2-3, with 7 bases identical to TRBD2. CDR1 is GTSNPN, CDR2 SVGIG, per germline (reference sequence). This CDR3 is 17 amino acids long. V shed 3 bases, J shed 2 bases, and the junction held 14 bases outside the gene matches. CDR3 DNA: TGTGCCTGGAGGGCGCCTGTGGCTAGCGGTTTCACAGATACGCAGTATTTT. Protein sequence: CAWRAPVASGFTDTQYF.

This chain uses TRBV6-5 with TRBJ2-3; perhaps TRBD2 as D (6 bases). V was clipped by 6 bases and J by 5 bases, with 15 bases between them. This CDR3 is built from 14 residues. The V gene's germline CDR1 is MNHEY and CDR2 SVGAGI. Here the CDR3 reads CASRTPGLKDTQYF. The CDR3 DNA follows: TGTGCCAGCAGAACACCGGGACTCAAAGATACGCAGTATTTT.

CDR3 amino acids: CASTRIPSNEQFF. The CDR3 nucleotides are TGTGCCAGCACCCGAATACCCAGCAATGAGCAGTTCTTC. The chain joins TRBV6-5 to TRBJ2-1; no definite D call. Germline CDR1 reads MNHEY; CDR2 reads SVGAGI. The CDR3 is 13 residues long. V was cut by 7 bases and J by 6 bases, with 13 bases left in between.

The CDR3 DNA reads as TGCGCCAGCAGCCACCCCAGGGAGGTAAATCAGCCCCAGCATTTT. This sequence encodes CASSHPREVNQPQHF. The J gene is TRBJ1-5, the V gene TRBV5-1; a weak D match, TRBD1 (5 bases). This CDR3 comprises 15 residues. Germline loops: CDR1 SGHRS, CDR2 YFSETQ. The ends were cut back, 4 bases at V and 4 bases at J, with 15 bases in the middle.

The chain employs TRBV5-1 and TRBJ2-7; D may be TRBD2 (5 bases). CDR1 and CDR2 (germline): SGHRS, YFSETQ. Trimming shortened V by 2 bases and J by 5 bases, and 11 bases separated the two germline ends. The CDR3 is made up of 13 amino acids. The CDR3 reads CASSLIPADEQYF. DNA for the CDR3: TGCGCCAGCAGCTTAATACCAGCGGACGAGCAGTACTTC.

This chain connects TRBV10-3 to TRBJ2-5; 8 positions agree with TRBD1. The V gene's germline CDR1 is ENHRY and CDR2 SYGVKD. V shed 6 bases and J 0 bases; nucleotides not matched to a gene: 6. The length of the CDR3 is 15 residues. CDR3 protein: CAIRTDRGDQETQYF. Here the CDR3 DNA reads TGTGCCATCAGGACTGACAGGGGAGACCAAGAGACCCAGTACTTC.

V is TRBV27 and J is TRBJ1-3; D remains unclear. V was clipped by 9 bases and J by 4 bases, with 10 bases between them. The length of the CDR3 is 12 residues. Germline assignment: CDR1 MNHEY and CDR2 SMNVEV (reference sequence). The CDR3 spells CASLFAGNTIYF. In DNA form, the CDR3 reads TGTGCCAGTCTCTTTGCGGGAAACACCATATATTTT.